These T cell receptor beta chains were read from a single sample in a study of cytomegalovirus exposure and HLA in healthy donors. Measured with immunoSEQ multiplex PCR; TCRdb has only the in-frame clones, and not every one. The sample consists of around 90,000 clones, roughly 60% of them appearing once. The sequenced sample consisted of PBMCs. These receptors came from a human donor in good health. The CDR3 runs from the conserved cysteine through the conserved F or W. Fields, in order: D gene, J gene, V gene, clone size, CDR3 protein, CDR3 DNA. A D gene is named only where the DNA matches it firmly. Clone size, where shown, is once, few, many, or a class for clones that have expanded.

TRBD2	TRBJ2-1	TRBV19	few	CASSIVASGGLYNEQFF	TGTGCCAGTAGTATAGTGGCTAGCGGGGGCCTATACAATGAGCAGTTCTTC
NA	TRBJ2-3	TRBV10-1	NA	CAKPYPIRTDTQYF	TGCGCCAAACCCTACCCAATCCGCACAGATACGCAGTATTTT
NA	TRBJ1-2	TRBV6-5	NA	CASSYSGGNYGYTF	TGTGCCAGCAGTTACTCGGGGGGGAACTATGGCTACACCTTC
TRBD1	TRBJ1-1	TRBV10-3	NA	CAISVVTGTGQSAFF	TGTGCCATCAGTGTAGTGACAGGGACAGGGCAGTCGGCTTTCTTT
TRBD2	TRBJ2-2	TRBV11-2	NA	CASSLQLTSGGANGELFF	TGTGCCAGCAGCCTACAGTTAACTAGCGGGGGGGCTAACGGGGAGCTGTTTTTT
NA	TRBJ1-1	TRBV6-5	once	CASSYSWAASNTEAFF	TGTGCCAGCAGTTACTCGTGGGCAGCCTCGAACACTGAAGCTTTCTTT
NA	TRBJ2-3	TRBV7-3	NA	CASSLSGGGDTQYF	TGTGCCAGCAGCTTAAGCGGGGGCGGTGATACGCAGTATTTT
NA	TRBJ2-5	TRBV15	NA	CATSRDPYSTGETQYF	TGTGCCACCAGCAGAGATCCCTACTCTACAGGGGAGACCCAGTACTTC
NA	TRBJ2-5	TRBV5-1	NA	CASSFSTAGEETQYF	TGCGCCAGCAGCTTCTCCACGGCTGGGGAGGAGACCCAGTACTTC
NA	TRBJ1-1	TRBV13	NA	CASSLRPQGYSPEAFF	TGTGCCAGCAGCTTACGACCCCAGGGTTATAGCCCTGAAGCTTTCTTT
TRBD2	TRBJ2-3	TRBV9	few	CASSVDPAGVSGTQYF	TGTGCCAGCAGCGTAGACCCAGCGGGGGTCTCGGGTACGCAGTATTTT
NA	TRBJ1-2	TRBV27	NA	CASSFLGGVGYGYTF	TGTGCCAGCAGTTTTTTGGGAGGAGTGGGCTATGGCTACACCTTC
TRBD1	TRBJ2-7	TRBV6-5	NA	CASSLIGTGEQYF	TGTGCCAGCAGCCTAATCGGGACAGGCGAGCAGTACTTC
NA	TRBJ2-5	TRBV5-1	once	CASSLGTVKETQYF	TGCGCCAGCAGCTTGGGGACAGTAAAAGAGACCCAGTACTTC
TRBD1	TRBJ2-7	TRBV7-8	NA	CASSLGGTGLYEQYF	TGTGCCAGCAGCTTAGGTGGGACAGGGCTCTACGAGCAGTACTTC
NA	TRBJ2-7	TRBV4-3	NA	CASSRTGQSSYEQYF	TGCGCCAGCAGCCGAACAGGGCAGAGCTCCTACGAGCAGTACTTC
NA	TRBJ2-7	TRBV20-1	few	CSARDYYEQYF	TGCAGTGCTAGAGATTACTACGAGCAGTACTTC
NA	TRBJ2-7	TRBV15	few	CATSRSGGNGLYEQYF	TGTGCCACCAGCAGAAGTGGGGGGAACGGCCTCTACGAGCAGTACTTC
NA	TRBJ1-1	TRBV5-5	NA	CASSRPGGPTEAFF	TGTGCCAGCAGCCGCCCGGGGGGACCGACTGAAGCTTTCTTT
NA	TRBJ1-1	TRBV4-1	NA	CASSQDSRGGTEAFF	TGCGCCAGCAGCCAAGATAGCAGGGGAGGGACTGAAGCTTTCTTT
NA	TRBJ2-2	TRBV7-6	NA	CASLGGGGPGELFF	TGTGCCAGCCTAGGAGGGGGGGGTCCCGGGGAGCTGTTTTTT
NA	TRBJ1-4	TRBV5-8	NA	CASSHTGFHNEKLFF	TGTGCCAGCAGCCACACCGGGTTCCACAATGAAAAACTGTTTTTT
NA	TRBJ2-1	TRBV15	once	CATSILDNEQFF	TGTGCCACCAGTATATTAGACAATGAGCAGTTCTTC
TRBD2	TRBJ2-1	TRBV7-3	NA	CASSLTRVAGDNEQFF	TGTGCCAGCAGCTTAACTCGGGTAGCGGGGGACAATGAGCAGTTCTTC
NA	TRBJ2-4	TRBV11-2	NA	CASSETENIQYF	TGTGCCAGCAGCGAGACAGAAAACATTCAGTACTTC
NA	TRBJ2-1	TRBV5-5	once	CASSQVNEQFF	TGTGCCAGCAGCCAGGTCAATGAGCAGTTCTTC